The T cell receptor (beta chain) under discussion was sequenced for a study of human T cells and chemical hapten exposure. Whole-study results and caveats: Relative to controls, expanded TCRs formed significantly more large CDR3 similarity clusters.

Time point meaning: patch test 2, 6 weeks after DPC sensitization. Treatment noted: therapeutic diphenylcyclopropenone sensitization with weekly scalp DPC. Extraction of total RNA was performed on unfractionated whole blood. The CDR3 has 17 residues. V lost 3 bases and J lost 0; bases outside the gene matches: 3. CDR1 is MDHEN, CDR2 SYDVKM, per germline. TCRdb processed the RACE reads anew with MiXCR; each CDR3 protein has one entry. Here the sample spans fewer than 100,000 distinct CDR3 sequences, 9.3% being singletons. Worth noting for this clonotype: The antigen is unknown.

The chain carries TRBV28 and TRBJ2-2; 11 bases map to TRBD2. This receptor was taken from a woman aged 40 to 50 with alopecia areata. Some clones in this sample may be carry-over from other donors' samples. Source: whole blood, taken in connection with sensitization to the hapten diphenylcyclopropenone (DPC). In DNA, the CDR3 is TGTGCCAGCAGTTTGACTAGCGGGGCCGCGAACACCGGGGAGCTGTTTTTT. Its translation is CASSLTSGAANTGELFF.